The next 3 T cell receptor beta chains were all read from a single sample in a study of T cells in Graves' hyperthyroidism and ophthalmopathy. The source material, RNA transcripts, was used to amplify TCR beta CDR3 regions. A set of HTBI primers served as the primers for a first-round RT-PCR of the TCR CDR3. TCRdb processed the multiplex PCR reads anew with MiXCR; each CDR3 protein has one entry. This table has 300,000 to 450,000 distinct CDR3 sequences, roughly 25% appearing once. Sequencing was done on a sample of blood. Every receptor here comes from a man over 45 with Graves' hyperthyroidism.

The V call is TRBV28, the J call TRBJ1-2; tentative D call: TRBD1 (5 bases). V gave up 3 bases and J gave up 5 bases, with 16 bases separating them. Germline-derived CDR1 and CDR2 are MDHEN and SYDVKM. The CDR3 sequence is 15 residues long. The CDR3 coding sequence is TGTGCCAGCAGTTTTCCTATGGGGCTCGAGTATGGCTACACCTTC. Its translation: CASSFPMGLEYGYTF.

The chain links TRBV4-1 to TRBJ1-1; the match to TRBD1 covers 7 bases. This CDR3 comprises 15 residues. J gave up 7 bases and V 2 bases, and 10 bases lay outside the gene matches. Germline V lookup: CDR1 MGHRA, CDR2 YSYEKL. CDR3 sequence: CASSQLSGTAHEAFF. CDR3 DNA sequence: TGCGCCAGCAGCCAACTGTCCGGGACAGCTCATGAAGCTTTCTTT.

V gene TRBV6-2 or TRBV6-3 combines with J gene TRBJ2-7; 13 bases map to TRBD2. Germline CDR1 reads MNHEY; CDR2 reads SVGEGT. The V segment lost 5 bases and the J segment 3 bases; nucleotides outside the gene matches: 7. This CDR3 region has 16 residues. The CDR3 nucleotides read TGTGCCAGCAGTGGGACTAGCGGGAATGGCATCTACGAGCAGTACTTC. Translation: CASSGTSGNGIYEQYF.